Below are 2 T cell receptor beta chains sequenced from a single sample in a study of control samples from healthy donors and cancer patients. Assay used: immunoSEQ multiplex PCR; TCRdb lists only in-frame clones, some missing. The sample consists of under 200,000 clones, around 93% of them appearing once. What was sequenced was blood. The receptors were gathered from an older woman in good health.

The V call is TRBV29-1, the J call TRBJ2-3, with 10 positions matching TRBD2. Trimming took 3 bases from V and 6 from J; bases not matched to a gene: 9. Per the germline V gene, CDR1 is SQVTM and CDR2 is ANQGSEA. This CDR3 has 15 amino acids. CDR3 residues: CSVEAIAGGGDTQYF. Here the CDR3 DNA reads TGCAGCGTTGAGGCCATAGCGGGGGGTGGCGATACGCAGTATTTT.

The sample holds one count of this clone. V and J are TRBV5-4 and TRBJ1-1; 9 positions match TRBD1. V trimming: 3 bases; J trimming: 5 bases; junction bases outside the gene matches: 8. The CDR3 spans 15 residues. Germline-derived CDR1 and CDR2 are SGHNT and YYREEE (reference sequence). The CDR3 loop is CASSSPGQGLTEAFF. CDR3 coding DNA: TGTGCCAGCAGCTCCCCGGGACAGGGATTGACTGAAGCTTTCTTT.